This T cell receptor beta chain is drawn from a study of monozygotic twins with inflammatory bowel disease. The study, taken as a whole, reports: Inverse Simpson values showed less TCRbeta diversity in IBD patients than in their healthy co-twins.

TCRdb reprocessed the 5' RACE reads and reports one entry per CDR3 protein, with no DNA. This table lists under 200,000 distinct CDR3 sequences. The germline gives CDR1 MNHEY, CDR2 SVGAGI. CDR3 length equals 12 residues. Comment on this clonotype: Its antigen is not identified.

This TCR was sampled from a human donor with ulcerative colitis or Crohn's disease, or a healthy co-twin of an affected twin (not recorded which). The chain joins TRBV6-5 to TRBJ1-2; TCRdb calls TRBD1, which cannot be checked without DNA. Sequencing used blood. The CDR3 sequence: CASRQGTYGYTF.